These T cell receptor beta chains were read from a single sample in a study of radiotherapy plus CTLA-4 blockade in lung cancer. Libraries were prepared by immunoSEQ multiplex PCR; TCRdb keeps only in-frame clonotypes and omits some of them. The sample shows about 98,000 clones, 75% to 90% of them seen only once. The material was peripheral blood, obtained from a patient treated with radiotherapy plus ipilimumab. These receptors were taken from a human donor with non-small cell lung cancer who had a partial response to radiotherapy plus ipilimumab. Each CDR3 is given with its conserved first and last residue. A D gene is named only where the DNA matches it firmly. Where a row states a size, it is once, few, many or the class of an expanded clone; other rows omit it.

J gene | CDR3 length | V gene | D gene | clone size | CDR3 DNA | CDR3 protein
TRBJ2-7 | 14 | TRBV5-1 | TRBD1 | . | TGCGCCAGCAGCCCACGGACAGGGGCGAGCGAGCAGTACTTC | CASSPRTGASEQYF
TRBJ2-1 | 16 | TRBV4-1 | . | . | TGCGCCAGCAGCCAAGATTCAGGGAACTCCTACAATGAGCAGTTCTTC | CASSQDSGNSYNEQFF
TRBJ1-1 | 15 | TRBV5-1 | . | . | TGCGCCAGCATGTTTGTAGGAGGTTCACACACTGAAGCTTTCTTT | CASMFVGGSHTEAFF
TRBJ2-2 | 14 | TRBV5-6 | . | . | TGTGCCAGCAGTAGGACAGTGAACACCGGGGAGCTGTTTTTT | CASSRTVNTGELFF
TRBJ2-1 | 18 | TRBV18 | TRBD2 | . | TGTGCCAGCTCCCTAAATTCACCGGGACTAGGTCTCGGCAATGAGCAGTTCTTC | CASSLNSPGLGLGNEQFF
TRBJ2-5 | 15 | TRBV5-1 | . | . | TGCGCCAGCAGCTTGTCAGGGTCCTCGCAAGAGACCCAGTACTTC | CASSLSGSSQETQYF
TRBJ2-2 | 17 | TRBV18 | . | . | TGTGCCAGCTCACCACCCCTCCTCGGGGGTGGCACCGGGGAGCTGTTTTTT | CASSPPLLGGGTGELFF
TRBJ1-1 | 14 | TRBV7-3 | . | . | TGTGCCAGCAGCCTTGGGACAAGCGGGGCTGAAGCTTTCTTT | CASSLGTSGAEAFF
TRBJ2-2 | 17 | TRBV27 | TRBD1 | . | TGTGCCAGCAGTTCCTACTCCGGGACAGGATCCCCCGGGGAGCTGTTTTTT | CASSSYSGTGSPGELFF
TRBJ1-2 | 16 | TRBV30 | TRBD1 | . | TGTGCCTGGAGTGTACCCTCCAGGGGGGTTAACTATGGCTACACCTTC | CAWSVPSRGVNYGYTF
TRBJ2-7 | 16 | TRBV7-8 | TRBD2 | . | TGTGCCAGCAGCTTAGAGCCTCTAGCGGGCCCCTACGAGCAGTACTTC | CASSLEPLAGPYEQYF
TRBJ2-1 | 15 | TRBV4-1 | . | . | TGCGCCAGCAGCCAAGATCCCAGGTCCTACAATGAGCAGTTCTTC | CASSQDPRSYNEQFF
TRBJ2-7 | 15 | TRBV10-3 | TRBD1 | . | TGTGCCATCAGTGAAAGGGACAGGGCTACCTACGAGCAGTACTTC | CAISERDRATYEQYF
TRBJ2-7 | 15 | TRBV7-2 | . | . | TGTGCCAGCAGCTTACGCAGGGAAACTGCCTACGAGCAGTACTTC | CASSLRRETAYEQYF
TRBJ1-1 | 12 | TRBV2 | . | . | TGTGCCACCTCGACAGCGAACACTGAAGCTTTCTTT | CATSTANTEAFF
TRBJ1-1 | 15 | TRBV28 | TRBD1 | . | TGTGCCAGCAGTTTAGGTAGGCAGGGGGGCACTGAAGCTTTCTTT | CASSLGRQGGTEAFF
TRBJ2-1 | 13 | TRBV2 | TRBD2 | . | TGTGCCAGCAGCGTGACTAGCGACAATGAGCAGTTCTTC | CASSVTSDNEQFF
TRBJ1-5 | 14 | TRBV5-5 | . | once | TGTGCCAGCAGCTTGGCCGGGGGGGATCAGCCCCAGCATTTT | CASSLAGGDQPQHF
TRBJ1-3 | 15 | TRBV21-1 | . | . | TGTGCCAGCAGCAAAGAAACTAGGCCTGACAACACCATATATTTT | CASSKETRPDNTIYF
TRBJ1-3 | 16 | TRBV5-1 | . | . | TGCGCCAGCAGCCCCGGTAGCATTAACTCTGGAAACACCATATATTTT | CASSPGSINSGNTIYF
TRBJ1-3 | 15 | TRBV2 | . | few | TGTGCCAGCAGTGAATGGTCAGGTCGGGGAAACACCATATATTTT | CASSEWSGRGNTIYF
TRBJ2-5 | 16 | TRBV4-1 | . | . | TGCGCCAGCAGCCAGGCCGAGACAGTCGTACAAGAGACCCAGTACTTC | CASSQAETVVQETQYF
TRBJ1-1 | 15 | TRBV25-1 | . | . | TGTGCCAGCAGTGACCGGACCCGAGGAGGCACTGAAGCTTTCTTT | CASSDRTRGGTEAFF
TRBJ2-7 | 16 | TRBV9 | . | . | TGTGCCAGCAGCGCCCTAGCGTCCCCCTCGACCTACGAGCAGTACTTC | CASSALASPSTYEQYF